The rows below give T cell receptor beta chains drawn from one sample of a study of blood T cell repertoires in COVID-19. Sequenced by immunoSEQ multiplex PCR; TCRdb stores in-frame clones only, minus some. This table holds approximately 490,000 clones, about nine tenths found once. The sequenced material came from PBMCs or T cells enriched from blood (not recorded which). The receptor source for this set is a woman between 18 and 30 years old who had recovered from COVID-19. The CDR3 runs from the conserved cysteine through the conserved F or W. Fields, in order: D gene, J gene, V gene, clone size, CDR3 length, CDR3 DNA, CDR3 protein. D genes are given only for firm matches. Not all rows give a size; the values are once, few, many and, for expanded clones, a class.

>TRBD1|TRBJ1-2|TRBV4-2|few|17
TGTGCCAGCAGCCACCCCGGGACAGGGGCCACTAACTATGGCTACACCTTC
CASSHPGTGATNYGYTF
>.|TRBJ2-5|TRBV9|.|15
TGTGCCAGCAGCGTACAGTTGGACAGTATGGAGACCCAGTACTTC
CASSVQLDSMETQYF
>.|TRBJ1-2|TRBV4-1|.|14
TGCGCCAGCAGCCAAGACGGGGGGGCCTATGGCTACACCTTC
CASSQDGGAYGYTF
>.|TRBJ2-3|TRBV10-1|.|14
TGCGCCAGCAGTGATACATTAGCGGCAGATACGCAGTATTTT
CASSDTLAADTQYF
>.|TRBJ1-6|TRBV4-1|.|15
TGCGCCAGCAGCCAACCGACAGCGAAACATTCACCCCTCCACTTT
CASSQPTAKHSPLHF
>.|TRBJ2-1|TRBV6-5|.|11
TGTGCCAGCAGTACTGCTGGTGAGCAGTTCTTC
CASSTAGEQFF
>.|TRBJ2-1|TRBV4-1|.|16
TGCGCCAGCAGCCAAGCCCAAGTCGACGGGTACAATGAGCAGTTCTTC
CASSQAQVDGYNEQFF
>.|TRBJ2-1|TRBV10-2|.|12
TGCGCCAGCAGTCCCCCCAGGGATGAGCAGTTCTTC
CASSPPRDEQFF
>.|TRBJ1-1|TRBV2|.|14
TGTGCCAGCAGTTTAGGGAGGGGGTTAACTGAAGCTTTCTTT
CASSLGRGLTEAFF
>TRBD1|TRBJ1-1|TRBV18|.|14
TGTGCCAGCTCACCGCAGACAGGGGAAGCTGAAGCTTTCTTT
CASSPQTGEAEAFF
>TRBD1|TRBJ2-7|TRBV2|.|14
TGTGCCAGCAGATACAGGGGCAACACCTACGAGCAGTACTTC
CASRYRGNTYEQYF
>.|TRBJ1-2|TRBV11-2|.|12
TGTGCCAGCAGCTTAACCAACGACGGGTACACCTTC
CASSLTNDGYTF
>TRBD2|TRBJ2-5|TRBV18|.|18
TGTGCCAGCTCACCTCCCGGCGGGGAGCGGGGGGGTCGAGAGACCCAGTACTTC
CASSPPGGERGGRETQYF
>.|TRBJ2-3|TRBV3-1/TRBV3-2|.|13
TGTGCCAGCAGCCAAGAGGTCGGAGTAACGCAGTATTTT
CASSQEVGVTQYF
>.|TRBJ1-5|TRBV5-4|.|14
TGTGCCAGCAGCTTGGATAGGGGGAATCAGCCCCAGCATTTT
CASSLDRGNQPQHF
>TRBD2|TRBJ2-1|TRBV29-1|.|18
TGCAGCGTCAGGTGGGGACCAGCGGGGGCCAGGACCTACAATGAGCAGTTCTTC
CSVRWGPAGARTYNEQFF
>.|TRBJ2-6|TRBV3-1/TRBV3-2|.|17
TGTGCCAGCAGAGAGAGCGGCGGGGCCGCGGGGGCCAACGTCCTGACTTTC
CASRESGGAAGANVLTF
>TRBD1|TRBJ1-1|TRBV28|.|14
TGTGCCAGCACGAGTACAGGGGGCTTTAGGAAAGCTTTCTTT
CASTSTGGFRKAFF
>.|TRBJ1-5|TRBV19|.|15
TGTGCCAGTAGTGCACAGGGATATAGCAATCAGCCCCAGCATTTT
CASSAQGYSNQPQHF
>.|TRBJ1-1|TRBV7-3|.|17
TGTGCCAGCAGTCAAGAAGTGGACAGCCAGACCAACACTGAAGCTTTCTTT
CASSQEVDSQTNTEAFF
>.|TRBJ1-6|TRBV3-1/TRBV3-2|.|13
TGTGCCAGCAGCTTCGGGGGGGATTCACCCCTCCACTTT
CASSFGGDSPLHF
>.|TRBJ2-2|TRBV19|.|13
TGTGCCAGTGAATATGCAGACACCGGGGAGCTGTTTTTT
CASEYADTGELFF
>TRBD1|TRBJ2-7|TRBV14|.|14
TGTGCCAGCAGCCCGGGGCAGGGGGCCTACGAGCAGTACTTC
CASSPGQGAYEQYF
>TRBD2|TRBJ2-3|TRBV19|.|16
TGTGCCAGTAGTATCTTCGGTAGCGGGGCGGGGGATACGCAGTATTTT
CASSIFGSGAGDTQYF
>TRBD1|TRBJ1-3|TRBV2|.|15
TGTGCCAGCACCATCGACAGGGGGCAGGGAAACACCATATATTTT
CASTIDRGQGNTIYF
>TRBD1|TRBJ1-6|TRBV27|.|13
TGTGCCAGCAGATGGACAGGGGTGTCACCCCTCCACTTT
CASRWTGVSPLHF
>.|TRBJ1-2|TRBV9|.|14
TGTGCCAGCAGCGTAGACAGGATGAGCGATGGCTACACCTTC
CASSVDRMSDGYTF
>TRBD2|TRBJ2-3|TRBV2|.|18
TGTGCCAGCAGTGAATATCTAGCGGGGGGGCCCGGGACAGATACGCAGTATTTT
CASSEYLAGGPGTDTQYF
>.|TRBJ1-3|TRBV28|few|16
TGTGCCAGCACCTTGGAGGGGGGGGGTAGTAGAAACACCATATATTTT
CASTLEGGGSRNTIYF
>.|TRBJ1-1|TRBV6-6|.|15
TGTGCCAGCAGTTACTCACAGGTTATGAACACTGAAGCTTTCTTT
CASSYSQVMNTEAFF
>TRBD1|TRBJ1-2|TRBV5-1|.|15
TGCGCCAGCAGCTTAACAGGGGACATTGACTATGGCTACACCTTC
CASSLTGDIDYGYTF
>.|TRBJ2-3|TRBV5-1|.|15
TGCGCCAGCAGGAAGAACGGGGGAACCCCAGATACGCAGTATTTT
CASRKNGGTPDTQYF
>.|TRBJ1-1|TRBV19|.|15
TGTGCCAGTAGTATGGATACAGGTATGAACACTGAAGCTTTCTTT
CASSMDTGMNTEAFF